Each of the 26 T cell receptor beta chains below was sequenced from the same sample in a study of blood T cells in healthy people across ages. Combining a sample-barcoded 5' primer with a J-beta primer mix, a second PCR ran for 7 to 11 cycles. A single record per CDR3 protein comes from TCRdb applying MiXCR to the 5' RACE reads. The data hold 1.8 million or so distinct CDR3 sequences, with roughly 43% observed a single time. The sequenced sample consisted of blood. These receptors were obtained from a human donor in good health.

The chain employs TRBV24-1 and TRBJ1-1, with a tentative D call TRBD1 (5 bases). Deletions cut 4 bases from V and 1 base from J, with 15 bases between. Germline-derived CDR1 and CDR2 are KGHDR and SFDVKD. CDR3 length equals 16 residues. As DNA, the CDR3 is TGTGCCACCAGTGAGACCCCTACAGGACCGAACACTGAAGCTTTCTTT. Translated: CATSETPTGPNTEAFF.

A few counts support this clonotype. The CDR3 here is CASSPRVPRRLASYGYTF. The DNA for the CDR3 is TGTGCCAGCAGCCCCAGGGTGCCGCGACGGCTTGCTAGCTATGGCTACACCTTC. This chain links TRBV7-2 with TRBJ1-2, with D possibly TRBD1 on 5 matching bases. This CDR3 has 18 residues. Trimming shortened V by 5 bases and J by 4 bases, and 26 bases separated the two germline ends. Germline V gene lookup returns CDR1 SGHTA and CDR2 FQGNSA.

This chain links TRBV7-2 with TRBJ2-3; D is possibly TRBD2 (5 bases). This CDR3 has 14 amino acids. Per germline, CDR1 SGHTA and CDR2 FQGNSA. Trimming stripped 5 bases from V and 1 base from J, with 10 bases between. The CDR3 protein is CASSAGMRTDTQYF. The DNA of the CDR3 is TGTGCCAGCAGCGCCGGGATGCGCACAGATACGCAGTATTTT. Drawing the rest from reference TRBV7-2 and TRBJ2-3, the complete variable domain is GAGVSQSPSNKVTEKGKDVELRCDPISGHTALYWYRQSLGQGLEFLIYFQGNSAPDKSGLPSDRFSAERTGGSVSTLTIQRTQQEDSAVYLCASSAGMRTDTQYFGPGTRLTVL.

CDR3 sequence reads: CASSRPGAPYEQYF. CDR3 sequence (DNA): TGTGCCAGCAGTCGGCCAGGTGCCCCCTACGAGCAGTACTTC. This chain uses TRBV27 with TRBJ2-7; D not certain. The ends were cut back, 5 bases at V and 2 bases at J, with 13 bases in the middle. This CDR3 spans 14 amino acids. Germline V gives CDR1 MNHEY, CDR2 SMNVEV (reference sequence).

The sample holds a few counts of this clonotype. The rearrangement joins TRBV11-2 to TRBJ2-7; 8 bases match TRBD1. Germline assignment: CDR1 SGHAT and CDR2 FQNNGV. After removal of 3 bases from V and 5 bases from J, the junction contained 6 bases not matched to a gene. The CDR3 runs to 14 residues. The CDR3 nucleotides are TGTGCCAGCAGCTTTAACAGGGGGAGCGACGAGCAGTACTTC. Protein sequence: CASSFNRGSDEQYF.

This chain connects TRBV5-1 to TRBJ2-2; the D is unclear. This CDR3 region has 15 residues. The V and J ends lost 4 bases and 6 bases respectively, with 16 bases between them. Germline CDR1 and CDR2: SGHRS and YFSETQ. Here the CDR3 DNA reads TGCGCCAGCAGCCCGATTGAATCGGGTTCCGGGGAGCTGTTTTTT. Amino acid sequence: CASSPIESGSGELFF.

This rearrangement joins TRBV4-3 to TRBJ2-2; D gene unclear. The CDR3 covers 17 residues. V was clipped by 1 base and J by 7 bases, with 19 bases between them. Per the germline V gene, CDR1 is LGHNA and CDR2 is YSLEER. Here the CDR3 reads CASSQVRDRLSNGELFF. DNA of the CDR3: TGCGCCAGCAGCCAAGTACGAGACCGGCTCTCGAACGGGGAGCTGTTTTTT.

This clonotype was detected a few times. The junction departs from germline at one end; a sequencing error may be responsible. The V and J genes are TRBV19 and TRBJ1-2; maybe TRBD1 (6 bases). CDR3 length equals 14 residues. Germline V gives CDR1 LNHDA, CDR2 SQIVND (reference sequence). Here the CDR3 DNA reads TGTGCCAGTACCCTGGGACACCCTGGCTATGGCCACACCTTC. Protein sequence: CASTLGHPGYGHTF.

The V and J genes are TRBV7-2 and TRBJ1-5; a weak D match, TRBD1 (5 bases). Deletions cut 5 bases from V and 4 bases from J, with 9 bases between. From germline, CDR1 is SGHTA and CDR2 FQGNSA. The length of the CDR3 is 13 residues. Written as DNA, the CDR3 is TGTGCCAGCAGCATGACAGCTAATCAGCCCCAGCATTTT. Residues: CASSMTANQPQHF.

The chain links TRBV6-6 to TRBJ2-7; the D gene is possibly TRBD2 (5 bases). Germline loops: CDR1 MNHNY, CDR2 SVGAGI (reference sequence). The CDR3 is 13 amino acids. Trimming took 6 bases from V and 4 from J, leaving 13 bases between them. DNA for the CDR3: TGTGCCAGCAGCGGGTCGCAGCGGTACGAGCAGTACTTC. Its protein product is CASSGSQRYEQYF.

This clonotype was recorded a few times. J is TRBJ2-5 and V is TRBV4-3, with 9 bases lining up with TRBD1. With 3 bases clipped from V and 4 bases from J, the junction kept 15 bases outside the gene matches. The CDR3 totals 18 residues. The germline V gene has CDR1 LGHNA and CDR2 YSLEER. CDR3 amino acids: CASSQVYRGQVLGETQYF. The CDR3, as DNA: TGCGCCAGCAGCCAGGTGTACAGGGGGCAAGTATTAGGAGAGACCCAGTACTTC.

The CDR3 nucleotides read TGTGCCAGCAGCCCCCCAGGGAAGCGGGACGAGCAGTACTTC. Its protein is CASSPPGKRDEQYF. The chain links TRBV11-3 to TRBJ2-7; possible D gene TRBD2, 6 bases. The germline V gene encodes CDR1 SGHNT and CDR2 YENEEA. This CDR3 comprises 14 residues. V lost 5 bases and J 5 bases, leaving 16 bases between the germline ends.

The chain couples TRBV4-1 to TRBJ1-6, with D possibly matching TRBD1 (5 bases). V was shortened by 5 bases and J by 6 bases, with 14 bases between the two germline ends. In germline, CDR1 is MGHRA, CDR2 YSYEKL. CDR3 size: 15 residues. CDR3 region: CASSVRQTTNSPLHF. CDR3 DNA: TGCGCCAGCAGCGTACGACAGACGACTAATTCACCCCTCCACTTT.

This sequence joins TRBV29-1 and TRBJ2-3; D uncertain. Germline values: CDR1 SQVTM, CDR2 ANQGSEA. This CDR3 is built from 13 residues. V was cut by 1 base and J by 2 bases, with 7 bases left in between. The CDR3 sequence is CSVEGQNTDTQYF. The CDR3 DNA sequence: TGCAGCGTTGAAGGGCAGAACACAGATACGCAGTATTTT.

This clonotype was detected ten times or more. The rearrangement joins TRBV6-6 to TRBJ2-7, with D maybe TRBD1 (6 bases). V dropped 2 bases and J dropped 3 bases, with 8 bases sitting between them. The CDR3 length is 13 residues. Germline assignment: CDR1 MNHNY and CDR2 SVGAGI (reference sequence). CDR3 sequence (DNA): TGTGCCAGCAGTTACAACAGGGACTACGAGCAGTACTTC. Its translation: CASSYNRDYEQYF.

This clonotype was counted a few times. This rearrangement joins TRBV9 to TRBJ2-7, with TRBD1 identical over 7 bases. J was trimmed by 4 bases and V by 1 base; bases with no gene match: 5. CDR3 length equals 14 residues. The germline CDR1 and CDR2 sequences are SGDLS and YYNGEE. The CDR3 spells CASSVTRQGYEQYF. The CDR3 DNA is TGTGCCAGCAGCGTAACGAGACAGGGTTACGAGCAGTACTTC.

The rearrangement links TRBV7-2 to TRBJ2-7; D is unresolved. With the DNA end fitting TRBJ2-5 better, the J assignment may be wrong. In germline, CDR1 is SGHTA, CDR2 FQGNSA. The CDR3 is 15 amino acids. CDR3 coding DNA: TGTGCCAGCAGCTTATCCCAGAGTATCGGGGAGACCCAGTACTTC. Translating it yields CASSLSQSIGETQYF.

This clonotype turned up a few times. The CDR3 DNA reads TGTGCCAGCAGTTTAGAGAGTGGCCCCTACAATGAGCAGTTCTTC. It yields the protein CASSLESGPYNEQFF. This chain uses TRBV12-3 or TRBV12-4 with TRBJ2-1, with D uncertain. The CDR3 covers 15 residues. V was trimmed by 1 base and J by 2 bases, leaving 9 bases between them.

This clonotype came up a few times. This rearrangement joins TRBV2 to TRBJ1-2; D unclear. V was cut by 8 bases and J by 4 bases, with 17 bases left in between. From germline, CDR1 is SNHLY and CDR2 FYNNEI. There are 14 residues in the CDR3. CDR3 loop: CASSRTPEGYGYTF. CDR3 bases: TGTGCCAGCTCTCGGACTCCGGAGGGCTATGGCTACACCTTC. Drawing the rest from reference TRBV2 and TRBJ1-2, the complete variable domain is EPEVTQTPSHQVTQMGQEVILRCVPISNHLYFYWYRQILGQKVEFLVSFYNNEISEKSEIFDDQFSVERPDGSNFTLKIRSTKLEDSAMYFCASSRTPEGYGYTFGSGTRLTVV.

The chain recombines TRBV6-6 with TRBJ2-3; 7 bases line up with TRBD2. CDR1 is MNHNY, CDR2 SVGAGI, per germline (reference sequence). Trimming cost V 2 bases and J 0 bases; bases outside gene matches: 5. The length of the CDR3 is 16 residues. As DNA, the CDR3 is TGTGCCAGCAGTTACGGGCGGGGGTATAGCACAGATACGCAGTATTTT. Translated, it gives CASSYGRGYSTDTQYF.

The rearrangement joins TRBV7-8 to TRBJ2-5; 7 bases are a match to TRBD2. V gave up 5 bases and J gave up 2 bases; unmatched junction bases: 8. The CDR3 is 15 amino acids. Germline-derived CDR1 and CDR2 are SGHVS and FQNEAQ. The DNA of the CDR3 is TGTGCCAGCAGCCCCGGTACAGCGGGGCAAGAGACCCAGTACTTC. It yields the protein CASSPGTAGQETQYF.

This sequence joins TRBV2 and TRBJ1-2; possibly TRBD1 for D (6 bases). Looked up from germline, CDR1 is SNHLY and CDR2 is FYNNEI. Trimming removed 6 bases at V and 2 bases at J, with 19 bases between. CDR3 size: 16 residues. CDR3 DNA: TGTGCCAGCAGCGGGACAACAGGGACGTTAAACTATGGCTACACCTTC. Amino acids: CASSGTTGTLNYGYTF.

The chain uses TRBV11-2 and TRBJ2-4, with 8 bases that match TRBD1. CDR1 is SGHAT and CDR2 is FQNNGV in the germline V gene. V lost 1 base, J lost 9 bases, and 11 bases stayed unmatched. This CDR3 comprises 16 residues. The CDR3 DNA reads TGTGCCAGCAGCTTAGGGAGTCAGGGGGCGTGGGGCATTCAGTACTTC. Amino acid sequence: CASSLGSQGAWGIQYF.

This clonotype came up many times. J is TRBJ1-6 and V is TRBV7-9; possibly TRBD1 for D (6 bases). V gave up 2 bases and J gave up 8 bases, with 10 bases separating them. The CDR3 loop spans 14 amino acids. CDR1 SEHNR and CDR2 FQNEAQ come from the germline V gene (reference sequence). In DNA form, the CDR3 reads TGTGCCAGCAGCTTATCGACAGGATATTCACCCCTCCACTTT. Protein sequence: CASSLSTGYSPLHF. Filled out from reference TRBV7-9 and TRBJ1-6, the complete variable domain reads DTGVSQNPRHKITKRGQNVTFRCDPISEHNRLYWYRQTLGQGPEFLTYFQNEAQLEKSRLLSDRFSAERPKGSFSTLEIQRTEQGDSAMYLCASSLSTGYSPLHFGNGTRLTVT.

The chain has TRBV5-5 and TRBJ2-3, with 8 bases identical to TRBD1. V lost 0 bases, J lost 0 bases, and 6 bases stayed unmatched. Per the germline V gene, CDR1 is SGHKS and CDR2 is YYEKEE (reference sequence). The CDR3 covers 17 residues. The CDR3 is CASSLGTGISSTDTQYF. DNA of the CDR3: TGTGCCAGCAGCTTGGGGACAGGGATTAGTAGCACAGATACGCAGTATTTT.

V and J are TRBV4-2 and TRBJ2-5, with 7 positions matching TRBD2. Germline trimming cut 4 bases from V and 2 bases from J; bases unmatched to any gene: 13. CDR1 LGHNA and CDR2 YNFKEQ come from the germline V gene. The CDR3 consists of 17 residues. Here the CDR3 DNA reads TGTGCCAGCAGCCCCATGATCCTGGCTAGCGGTCAAGAGACCCAGTACTTC. It encodes CASSPMILASGQETQYF.